This section outlines one T cell receptor (beta chain) sequence together with its context. These data originate in a study of CD8 T cells in Susac syndrome. Reverse transcription of about 0.45 to 1 ug RNA was performed with random hexamers. A single record per CDR3 protein comes from TCRdb applying MiXCR to the immunoSEQ multiplex PCR reads. The sample holds fewer than 150,000 distinct CDR3 sequences, around 94% seen once. The CDR3 is 18 amino acids. Germline assignment: CDR1 LGHNA and CDR2 YNFKEQ. V lost 3 bases and J lost 3; bases outside the gene matches: 15. Sequencing input: CD8+ T cells from PBMCs. This chain connects TRBV4-2 to TRBJ2-7; 9 nucleotides align to TRBD2. The source of this sequence is a human donor in good health. CDR3 sequence (DNA): TGTGCCAGCAGCCAGGGAGAGCCTAGTGGCGGGAGGGTCTACGAGCAGTACTTC. Translating gives CASSQGEPSGGRVYEQYF.